This record concerns one TCR beta chain sequence. The sample originates from a study of T cell responses to AZD1222 COVID-19 vaccine. Using immunoSEQ multiplex PCR, the repertoire was profiled, and TCRdb retains in-frame clones only, with some absent. Of about 140,000 clones in the sample, 89% are singletons; the top ten hold 2.5% to 3%. The V end was cut by 5 bases, the J end by 7 bases, with 21 bases between. Germline assignment: CDR1 SGHTA and CDR2 FQGTGA. The CDR3 extends over 15 amino acids. The rearrangement uses TRBV7-3 and TRBJ2-7; tentatively, D is TRBD2 (7 bases). The source of this sequence is an adult in good health. Specimen: peripheral blood, collected on day 0 of AZD1222 vaccination. The DNA for the CDR3 is TGTGCCAGCAGCCAGGGGAGCGGGGAGCCCGTAGAGCAGTACTTC. It encodes CASSQGSGEPVEQYF.